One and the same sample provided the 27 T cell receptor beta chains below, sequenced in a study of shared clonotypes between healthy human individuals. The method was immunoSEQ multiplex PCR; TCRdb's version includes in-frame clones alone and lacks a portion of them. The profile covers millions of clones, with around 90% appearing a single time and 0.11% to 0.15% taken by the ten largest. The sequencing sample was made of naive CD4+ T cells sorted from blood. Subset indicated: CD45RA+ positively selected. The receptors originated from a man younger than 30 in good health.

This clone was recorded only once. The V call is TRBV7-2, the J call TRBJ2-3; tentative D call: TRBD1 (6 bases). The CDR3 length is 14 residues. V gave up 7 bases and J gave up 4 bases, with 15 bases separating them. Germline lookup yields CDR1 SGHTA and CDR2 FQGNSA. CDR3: CASTQGQGSDTQYF. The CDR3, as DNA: TGTGCCAGCACCCAAGGGCAGGGGTCAGATACGCAGTATTTT.

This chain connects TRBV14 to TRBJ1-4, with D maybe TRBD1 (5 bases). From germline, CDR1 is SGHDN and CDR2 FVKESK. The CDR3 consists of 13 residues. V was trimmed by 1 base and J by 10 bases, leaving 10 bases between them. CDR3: CASSQVYGGKLFF. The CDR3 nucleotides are TGTGCCAGCAGCCAAGTTTACGGGGGAAAACTGTTTTTT. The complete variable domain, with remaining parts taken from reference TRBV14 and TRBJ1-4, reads EAGVTQFPSHSVIEKGQTVTLRCDPISGHDNLYWYRRVMGKEIKFLLHFVKESKQDESGMPNNRFLAERTGGTYSTLKVQPAELEDSGVYFCASSQVYGGKLFFGSGTQLSVL.

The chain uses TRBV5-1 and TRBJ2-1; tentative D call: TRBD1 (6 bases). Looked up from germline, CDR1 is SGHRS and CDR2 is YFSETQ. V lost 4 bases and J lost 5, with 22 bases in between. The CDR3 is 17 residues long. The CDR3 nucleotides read TGCGCCAGCAGCCCAGGACAGTTTTATCGGTCACACAATGAGCAGTTCTTC. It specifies CASSPGQFYRSHNEQFF.

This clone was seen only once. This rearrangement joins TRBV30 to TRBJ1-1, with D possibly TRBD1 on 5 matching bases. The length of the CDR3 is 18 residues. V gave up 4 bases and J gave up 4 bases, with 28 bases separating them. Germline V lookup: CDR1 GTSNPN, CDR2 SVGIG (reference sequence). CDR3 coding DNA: TGTGCCTGGACTCTAACTTTTTATATGGGGGGAGAGGGCACTGAAGCTTTCTTT. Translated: CAWTLTFYMGGEGTEAFF.

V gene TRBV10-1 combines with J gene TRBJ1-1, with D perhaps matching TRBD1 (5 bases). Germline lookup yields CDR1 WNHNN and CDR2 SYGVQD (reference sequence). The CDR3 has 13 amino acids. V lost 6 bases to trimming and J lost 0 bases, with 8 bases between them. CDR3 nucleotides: TGCGCCAGCAGCGGGGACCTGAACACTGAAGCTTTCTTT. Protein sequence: CASSGDLNTEAFF.

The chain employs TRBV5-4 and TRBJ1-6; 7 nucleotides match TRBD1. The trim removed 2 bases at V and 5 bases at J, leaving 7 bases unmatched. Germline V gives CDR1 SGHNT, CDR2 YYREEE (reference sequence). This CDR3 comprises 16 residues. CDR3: CASSFEGDRNNSPLHF. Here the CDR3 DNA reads TGTGCCAGCAGCTTTGAAGGGGACAGAAATAATTCACCCCTCCACTTT.

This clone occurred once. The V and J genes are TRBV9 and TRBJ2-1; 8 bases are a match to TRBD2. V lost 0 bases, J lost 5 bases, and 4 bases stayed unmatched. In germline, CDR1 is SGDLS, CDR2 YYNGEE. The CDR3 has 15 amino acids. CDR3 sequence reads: CASSVGSGSHNEQFF. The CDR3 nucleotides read TGTGCCAGCAGCGTAGGAAGCGGGAGCCACAATGAGCAGTTCTTC.

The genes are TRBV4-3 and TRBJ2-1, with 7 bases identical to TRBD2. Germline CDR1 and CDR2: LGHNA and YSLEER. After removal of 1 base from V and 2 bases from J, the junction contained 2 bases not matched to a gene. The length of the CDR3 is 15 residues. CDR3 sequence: CASSQGGGTYNEQFF. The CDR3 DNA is TGCGCCAGCAGCCAAGGGGGGGGAACCTACAATGAGCAGTTCTTC.

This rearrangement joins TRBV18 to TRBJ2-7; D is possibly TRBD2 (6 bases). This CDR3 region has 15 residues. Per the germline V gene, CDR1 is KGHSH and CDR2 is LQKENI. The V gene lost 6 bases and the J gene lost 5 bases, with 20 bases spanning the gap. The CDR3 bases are TGTGCCAGCTCTCAGCTACCGGGAGAAGTTGACGAGCAGTACTTC. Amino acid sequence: CASSQLPGEVDEQYF.

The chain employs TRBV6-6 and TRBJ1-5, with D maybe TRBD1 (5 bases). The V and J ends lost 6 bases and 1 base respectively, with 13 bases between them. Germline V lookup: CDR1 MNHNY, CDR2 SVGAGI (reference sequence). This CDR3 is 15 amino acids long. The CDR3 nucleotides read TGTGCCAGCAGGCAACTCAGGGAAAGCAATCAGCCCCAGCATTTT. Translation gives CASRQLRESNQPQHF.

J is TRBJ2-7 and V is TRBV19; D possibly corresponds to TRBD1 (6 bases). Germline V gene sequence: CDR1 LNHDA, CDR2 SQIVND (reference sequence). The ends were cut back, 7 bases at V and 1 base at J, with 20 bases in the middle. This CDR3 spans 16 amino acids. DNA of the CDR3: TGTGCCAGTAAAGTCTCGGGCAAGGGGGAATCCTACGAGCAGTACTTC. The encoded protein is CASKVSGKGESYEQYF.

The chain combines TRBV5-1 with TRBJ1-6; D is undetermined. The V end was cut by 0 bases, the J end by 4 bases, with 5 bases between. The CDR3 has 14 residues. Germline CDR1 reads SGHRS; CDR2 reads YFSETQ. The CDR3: CASSLAQYNSPLHF. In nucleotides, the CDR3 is TGCGCCAGCAGCTTGGCACAATATAATTCACCCCTCCACTTT.

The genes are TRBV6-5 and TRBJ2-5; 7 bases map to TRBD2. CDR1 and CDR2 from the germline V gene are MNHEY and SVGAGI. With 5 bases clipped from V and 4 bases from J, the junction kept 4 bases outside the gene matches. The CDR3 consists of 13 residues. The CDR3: CASSRPGGETQYF. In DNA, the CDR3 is TGTGCCAGCAGTCGTCCGGGGGGAGAGACCCAGTACTTC.

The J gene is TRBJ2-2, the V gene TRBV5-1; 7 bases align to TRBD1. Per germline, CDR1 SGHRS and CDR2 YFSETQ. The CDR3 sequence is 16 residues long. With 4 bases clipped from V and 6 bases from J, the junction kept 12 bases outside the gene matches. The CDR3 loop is CASSPVDRDGAGELFF. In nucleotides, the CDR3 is TGCGCCAGCAGCCCGGTAGACAGGGATGGGGCCGGGGAGCTGTTTTTT.

The CDR3 reads CARLRAGETQYF. The CDR3 nucleotides read TGTGCCAGGCTAAGGGCGGGAGAGACCCAGTACTTC. J is TRBJ2-5 and V is TRBV13, with D possibly being TRBD2 (5 bases). The V end was cut by 9 bases, the J end by 4 bases, with 12 bases between. The CDR3 runs to 12 residues. Per the germline V gene, CDR1 is PRHDT and CDR2 is FYEKMQ (reference sequence).

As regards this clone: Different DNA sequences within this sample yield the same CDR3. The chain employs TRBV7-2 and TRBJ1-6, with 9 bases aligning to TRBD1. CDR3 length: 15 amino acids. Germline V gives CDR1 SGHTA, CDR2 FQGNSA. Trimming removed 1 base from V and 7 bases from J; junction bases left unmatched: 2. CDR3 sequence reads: CASSLGDRVNSPLHF. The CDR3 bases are TGTGCCAGCAGCTTAGGGGACAGGGTCAATTCACCCCTCCACTTT.

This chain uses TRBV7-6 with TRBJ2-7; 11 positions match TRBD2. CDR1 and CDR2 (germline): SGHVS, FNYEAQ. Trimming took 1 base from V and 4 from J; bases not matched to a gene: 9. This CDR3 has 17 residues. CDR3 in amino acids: CASSLVGGTSGFYEQYF. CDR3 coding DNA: TGTGCCAGCAGCTTAGTTGGCGGGACTAGCGGATTTTACGAGCAGTACTTC.

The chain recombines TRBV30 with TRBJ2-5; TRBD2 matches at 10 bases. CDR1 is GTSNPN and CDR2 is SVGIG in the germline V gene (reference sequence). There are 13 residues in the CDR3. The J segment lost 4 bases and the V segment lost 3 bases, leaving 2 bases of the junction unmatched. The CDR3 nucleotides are TGTGCCTGGAGACTAGCGGGGAGAGAGACCCAGTACTTC. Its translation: CAWRLAGRETQYF.

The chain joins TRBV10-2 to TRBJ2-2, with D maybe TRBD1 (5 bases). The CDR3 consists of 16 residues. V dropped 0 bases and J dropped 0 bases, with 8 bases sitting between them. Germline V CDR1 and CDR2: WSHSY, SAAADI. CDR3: CASSESRRANTGELFF. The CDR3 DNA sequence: TGCGCCAGCAGTGAGTCGCGCAGGGCGAACACCGGGGAGCTGTTTTTT.

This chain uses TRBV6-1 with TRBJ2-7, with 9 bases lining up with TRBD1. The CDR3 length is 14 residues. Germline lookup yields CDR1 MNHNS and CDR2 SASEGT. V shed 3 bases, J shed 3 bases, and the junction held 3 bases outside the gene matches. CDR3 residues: CASSETGGFYEQYF. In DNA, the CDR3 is TGTGCCAGCAGTGAGACAGGGGGTTTCTACGAGCAGTACTTC.

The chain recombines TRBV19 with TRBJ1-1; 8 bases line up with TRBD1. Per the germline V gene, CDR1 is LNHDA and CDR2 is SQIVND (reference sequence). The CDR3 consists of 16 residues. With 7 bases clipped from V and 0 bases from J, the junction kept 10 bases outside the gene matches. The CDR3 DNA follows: TGTGCCAGTACAACCGGGACAGGAATAATGAACACTGAAGCTTTCTTT. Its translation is CASTTGTGIMNTEAFF.

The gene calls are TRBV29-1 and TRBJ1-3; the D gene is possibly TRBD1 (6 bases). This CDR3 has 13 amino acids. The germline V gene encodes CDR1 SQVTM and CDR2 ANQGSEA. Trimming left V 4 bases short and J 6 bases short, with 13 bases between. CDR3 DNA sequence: TGCAGCGTTGGCAGGGGCCCAGAAAACACCATATATTTT. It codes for CSVGRGPENTIYF.

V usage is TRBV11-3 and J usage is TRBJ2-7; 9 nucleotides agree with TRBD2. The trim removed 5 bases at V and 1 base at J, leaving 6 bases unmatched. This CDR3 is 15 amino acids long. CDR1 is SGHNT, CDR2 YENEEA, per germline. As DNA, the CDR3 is TGTGCCAGCAGCCTCACTAGCGGGTCTTCCTACGAGCAGTACTTC. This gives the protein CASSLTSGSSYEQYF.

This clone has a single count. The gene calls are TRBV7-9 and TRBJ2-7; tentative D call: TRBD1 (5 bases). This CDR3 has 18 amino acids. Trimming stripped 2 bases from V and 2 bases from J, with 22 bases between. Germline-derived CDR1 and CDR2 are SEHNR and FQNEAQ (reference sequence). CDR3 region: CASSLSGLGRWGPYEQYF. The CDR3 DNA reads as TGTGCCAGCAGCTTAAGTGGGTTGGGCAGGTGGGGCCCCTACGAGCAGTACTTC.

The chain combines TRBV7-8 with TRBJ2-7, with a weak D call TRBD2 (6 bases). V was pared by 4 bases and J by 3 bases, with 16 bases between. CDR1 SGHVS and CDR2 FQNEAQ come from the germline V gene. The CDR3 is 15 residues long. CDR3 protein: CASSSKPGLFYEQYF. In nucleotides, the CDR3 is TGTGCCAGCAGCTCTAAACCGGGACTGTTCTACGAGCAGTACTTC.

In nucleotides, the CDR3 is TGTGCCAGCAGCGGCAGGGGTGGAGATGAAAAACTGTTTTTT. Translated, it gives CASSGRGGDEKLFF. The chain couples TRBV7-9 to TRBJ1-4, with TRBD1 as a possible D gene (6 bases). The V and J ends lost 5 bases and 6 bases respectively, with 13 bases between them. Germline loops: CDR1 SEHNR, CDR2 FQNEAQ (reference sequence). The CDR3 has 14 amino acids.

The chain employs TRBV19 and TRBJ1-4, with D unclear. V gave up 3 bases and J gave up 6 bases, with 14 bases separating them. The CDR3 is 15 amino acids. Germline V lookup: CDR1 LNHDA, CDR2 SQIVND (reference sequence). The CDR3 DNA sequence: TGTGCCAGTAGTATGTCGGGATCCGGGGATGAAAAACTGTTTTTT. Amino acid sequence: CASSMSGSGDEKLFF. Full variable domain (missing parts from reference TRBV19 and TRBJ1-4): DGGITQSPKYLFRKEGQNVTLSCEQNLNHDAMYWYRQDPGQGLRLIYYSQIVNDFQKGDIAEGYSVSREKKESFPLTVTSAQKNPTAFYLCASSMSGSGDEKLFFGSGTQLSVL.